This TCR beta chain was captured in a study of blood T cell repertoires in COVID-19. Across the study: From the United States, Italy and Spain came samples of acute and convalescent COVID-19. Sources were T cells, B-cell-depleted T cells, or PBMCs; the material itself was cDNA or gDNA.

V lost 5 bases, J lost 1 base, and 8 bases stayed unmatched. The CDR3 contains 15 residues. CDR1 is KGHSH, CDR2 LQKENI, per germline. How the authors handled the data: The authors estimated nucleated cell counts from reference gene primer amplification. The protocol was immunoSEQ multiplex PCR, while the TCRdb copy is restricted to in-frame clones and leaves out a portion. Clone size and V and J calls were adopted from that table, with D and trimming inferred from the DNA. The data contain 200,000 to 300,000 clones, roughly 84% of them singletons. Sequences were obtained from peripheral blood. This clonotype was sampled from a man aged 60 to 75 with acute or convalescent COVID-19. This chain connects TRBV18 to TRBJ2-7, with 7 bases that match TRBD2. CDR3 coding DNA: TGTGCCAGCTCATCCAGCGGGATAGGGTCCTACGAGCAGTACTTC. Encoded protein: CASSSSGIGSYEQYF. Variable domain in full (rest from reference TRBV18 and TRBJ2-7): NAGVMQNPRHLVRRRGQEARLRCSPMKGHSHVYWYRQLPEEGLKFMVYLQKENIIDESGMPKERFSAEFPKEGPSILRIQQVVRGDSAAYFCASSSSGIGSYEQYFGPGTRLTVT.